This TCR beta chain emerged from a study of blood T cell repertoires in COVID-19. The overall study: Samples of COVID-19 (acute and convalescent) were obtained from the United States, Italy and Spain.

Original handling: Reference gene primer amplification gave nucleated cell count estimates. Here immunoSEQ multiplex PCR was the method, and the copy in TCRdb shows in-frame clones only, minus some. D and trimming were read from the DNA, whereas the V and J calls and clone size are those reported in that table. The sample includes 70,000 to 95,000 clones, roughly three quarters of them seen just once. Germline lookup yields CDR1 SGHRS and CDR2 YFSETQ. Unmatched junction bases numbered 6, after V lost 7 bases and J lost 1 base. The CDR3 spans 15 residues. V usage is TRBV5-1 and J usage is TRBJ2-3; 10 nucleotides align to TRBD2. Sequenced material: peripheral blood. This clonotype was sampled from a man between 60 and 75 years old with COVID-19, enrolled during active disease. Here the CDR3 DNA reads TGCGCCAGCGCCTTAGCGGGGGGCCGCACAGATACGCAGTATTTT. Protein product: CASALAGGRTDTQYF.